This entry describes one TCR beta chain. The entry originates in a study of blood T cell repertoires in COVID-19. Overall study: Sites in the United States, Italy and Spain provided acute and convalescent COVID-19 samples.

Seattle's cohort entered during active infection and was followed longitudinally. Original analysis: Reference gene primer amplification in the assay estimated nucleated cell counts. Assay used: immunoSEQ multiplex PCR; TCRdb lists only in-frame clones, some missing. V and J calls plus clone size are reproduced from that table; the DNA served to infer D and trimming. The sample lists 40,000 to 45,000 clones; 80% to 90% were seen once. This TCR came from a man between 35 and 55 years old with COVID-19, enrolled during active disease. Sequences were obtained from peripheral blood.

The CDR3 is CASSLGQGAREQYF. The CDR3 bases are TGTGCCAGCAGTTTAGGGCAGGGGGCTCGGGAGCAGTACTTC. V and J are TRBV28 and TRBJ2-7; 8 positions match TRBD1. Germline loops: CDR1 MDHEN, CDR2 SYDVKM. V shed 2 bases and J 7 bases; nucleotides not matched to a gene: 7. This CDR3 has 14 residues.